This T cell receptor beta chain derives from a study of shared clonotypes between healthy human individuals. Turning to the study itself: Two women and a few men aged 18 to 49 served as donors.

CD8 memory merged CD45RO+ cells and CCR7-negative CD45RA+ TemRA cells into one population. The table lists this clone with many counts. The junction shows a germline mismatch at one end, possibly a read error. The data were produced by immunoSEQ multiplex PCR, yet TCRdb's version contains in-frame clones alone and is incomplete. The sample holds 100,000 to 120,000 clones, around 65% seen once. The CDR3 is 13 amino acids. In germline, CDR1 is ENHRY, CDR2 SYGVKD. The chain couples TRBV10-3 to TRBJ2-7; D is perhaps TRBD2 (5 bases). Sequencing was performed on memory CD8+ T cells sorted from blood. Subset here: CD45RO+ cells pooled with CCR7-negative TemRA cells. The source of this sequence is a young woman in good health. CDR3 sequence reads: CASSSGLLGEQYF. CDR3 DNA sequence: TGTGCCAGCAGTTCCGGACTTCTCGGGGAGCAGTACTTC.